The 17 T cell receptor beta chains below all came from one sample that was sequenced in a study of regulatory T cells in long-lasting Graves disease. Specified time point: newly diagnosed GD, antithyroid drugs for less than 3 months. Following extraction of RNA from PBMCs, that RNA was used to make the TCR library. For TCR beta, libraries came from iRepertoire HTBI primers and Arm-PCR of CDR3 regions. TCRdb ran MiXCR on the multiplex PCR reads and lists one entry per CDR3 protein. The data contain just over 600,000 distinct CDR3 sequences, about 16% of them seen just once; the ten biggest clones take up 18%. This sample also belongs to another study, concerning T cells in Graves' hyperthyroidism and ophthalmopathy.

The material sequenced was peripheral blood mononuclear cells (PBMCs), taken at new diagnosis, from a patient treated with antithyroid drugs. These TCRs come from a woman aged 25 to 45 with Graves disease.

The chain is built from TRBV20-1 and TRBJ2-5; D call uncertain. From germline, CDR1 is DFQATT and CDR2 SNEGSKA (reference sequence). Trimming removed 5 bases from V and 5 bases from J, with 18 bases in between. The CDR3 extends over 14 amino acids. As DNA, the CDR3 is TGCAGTGCTCAGAGACTGGTTGATTGGGAGACCCAGTACTTC. This sequence encodes CSAQRLVDWETQYF.

This clonotype was seen repeatedly, ten times or more. The V and J genes are TRBV12-3 or TRBV12-4 and TRBJ2-7, with a weak D call TRBD2 (5 bases). The CDR3 extends over 15 amino acids. V was shortened by 5 bases and J by 2 bases, with 16 bases between the two germline ends. The DNA of the CDR3 is TGTGCCAGCAGTCCCTTTGGTAGCGTCACCTACGAGCAGTACTTC. This encodes CASSPFGSVTYEQYF.

This clonotype was counted at least ten times. The rearrangement joins TRBV7-2 to TRBJ1-6, with D possibly TRBD1 on 6 matching bases. The CDR3 is 13 residues long. V was shortened by 3 bases and J by 10 bases, with 10 bases between the two germline ends. Germline-derived CDR1 and CDR2 are SGHTA and FQGNSA. The DNA for the CDR3 is TGTGCCAGCAGCTTGCACAGGGAGTCACCCCTCCACTTT. Amino acids: CASSLHRESPLHF.

This sequence joins TRBV5-1 and TRBJ1-1; 11 bases map to TRBD1. CDR1 is SGHRS and CDR2 is YFSETQ in the germline V gene. The CDR3 covers 16 residues. V was clipped by 6 bases and J by 1 base; unmatched bases: 8. The CDR3 protein is CASTRTGGAGNTEAFF. The CDR3 DNA sequence: TGCGCCAGCACTCGGACAGGGGGCGCGGGGAACACTGAAGCTTTCTTT.

On this clonotype: This may come from a read error, since a much larger clone is one base off. The V gene is TRBV10-3, the J gene TRBJ2-7; D call uncertain. V gave up 3 bases and J gave up 7 bases, with 19 bases separating them. CDR1 ENHRY and CDR2 SYGVKD come from the germline V gene. The CDR3 length is 15 residues. The CDR3 loop reads CAISDELSGWGEQYF. CDR3 nucleotide sequence: TGTGCCATCAGTGATGAGCTATCCGGCTGGGGAGAGCAGTACTTC.

Ten or more counts support this clonotype. The chain employs TRBV28 and TRBJ2-3; a weak D match, TRBD2 (6 bases). Germline CDR1 reads MDHEN; CDR2 reads SYDVKM. The germline V and J ends were trimmed by 3 bases and 3 bases, with 10 bases remaining between them. The CDR3 loop spans 14 amino acids. The CDR3 region has the DNA TGTGCCAGCAGTTTTTTTGGAGGGACAGATACGCAGTATTTT. It encodes CASSFFGGTDTQYF. Complete variable domain (other parts from reference TRBV28 and TRBJ2-3): DVKVTQSSRYLVKRTGEKVFLECVQDMDHENMFWYRQDPGLGLRLIYFSYDVKMKEKGDIPEGYSVSREKKERFSLILESASTNQTSMYLCASSFFGGTDTQYFGPGTRLTVL.

J is TRBJ2-3 and V is TRBV20-1, with 12 bases identical to TRBD2. The junction had 7 bases not matched to a gene; V was cut back by 5 bases and J by 4 bases. Germline lookup yields CDR1 DFQATT and CDR2 SNEGSKA (reference sequence). CDR3 length: 15 residues. The CDR3 bases are TGCAGTGCTCGACTAGCGGGAGTTCGCGCAGATACGCAGTATTTT. It yields the protein CSARLAGVRADTQYF.

The chain has TRBV28 and TRBJ2-3, with 9 bases matching TRBD2. The junction had 9 bases not matched to a gene; V was cut back by 8 bases and J by 3 bases. Germline CDR1 and CDR2: MDHEN and SYDVKM. This CDR3 has 15 residues. Here the CDR3 reads CASRSTTSGTDTQYF. The CDR3 nucleotides are TGTGCCAGCCGCTCAACGACTAGCGGAACAGATACGCAGTATTTT.

This clonotype has just a few counts. The chain is built from TRBV15 and TRBJ2-1, with 12 bases identical to TRBD2. The CDR3 totals 15 residues. Losses at the gene ends were 6 bases for V and 8 bases for J; bases not matched to a gene: 8. Germline CDR1 reads LNHNV; CDR2 reads YYDKDF (reference sequence). DNA for the CDR3: TGTGCCACCAGGTCGACTAGCGGGAGTGGATATGAGCAGTTCTTC. Translating gives CATRSTSGSGYEQFF.

In this sample, this clonotype turned up a few times. This rearrangement joins TRBV20-1 to TRBJ2-3; 10 bases agree with TRBD2. J was trimmed by 2 bases and V by 6 bases; bases with no gene match: 11. Germline V gene sequence: CDR1 DFQATT, CDR2 SNEGSKA (reference sequence). The CDR3 loop spans 16 amino acids. CDR3 in amino acids: CSAPSGTSDATDTQYF. The CDR3 region has the DNA TGCAGTGCCCCTTCGGGGACTAGCGACGCCACAGATACGCAGTATTTT.

The chain carries TRBV19 and TRBJ2-3; TRBD2 aligns across 8 bases. Germline values: CDR1 LNHDA, CDR2 SQIVND (reference sequence). With 7 bases clipped from V and 0 bases from J, the junction kept 9 bases outside the gene matches. The CDR3 length is 16 residues. The CDR3 coding sequence is TGTGCCAGTAACCAGGAACTAGCGGCTAGCACAGATACGCAGTATTTT. Translating gives CASNQELAASTDTQYF.

This clonotype was observed at least ten times. The chain uses TRBV5-1 and TRBJ2-3; 8 bases line up with TRBD2. After removal of 2 bases from V and 4 bases from J, the junction contained 3 bases not matched to a gene. The CDR3 has 14 amino acids. CDR1 SGHRS and CDR2 YFSETQ come from the germline V gene. The CDR3 bases are TGCGCCAGCAGCTTTGGACTAGCTGCAGATACGCAGTATTTT. This gives the protein CASSFGLAADTQYF. The whole variable domain, filled in from reference TRBV5-1 and TRBJ2-3, reads KAGVTQTPRYLIKTRGQQVTLSCSPISGHRSVSWYQQTPGQGLQFLFEYFSETQRNKGNFPGRFSGRQFSNSRSEMNVSTLELGDSALYLCASSFGLAADTQYFGPGTRLTVL.

This chain links TRBV5-6 with TRBJ1-4, with D maybe TRBD1 (6 bases). The CDR3 consists of 14 residues. Germline lookup yields CDR1 SGHDT and CDR2 YYEEEE. V dropped 4 bases and J dropped 5 bases, with 12 bases sitting between them. The CDR3 sequence: CASSPRGGNEKLFF. The CDR3 DNA follows: TGTGCCAGCAGCCCCCGCGGGGGCAATGAAAAACTGTTTTTT.

This clonotype was detected many times. V and J are TRBV11-2 and TRBJ2-3, with D unclear. V was shortened by 5 bases and J by 14 bases, with 17 bases between the two germline ends. The CDR3 loop spans 12 amino acids. Germline lookup yields CDR1 SGHAT and CDR2 FQNNGV. For the CDR3, the DNA is TGTGCCAGCAGCCCAACCGACCTACGCACGTATTTT. Residues: CASSPTDLRTYF.

In this sample, this clonotype turned up a few times. The rearrangement uses TRBV5-5 and TRBJ2-3, with TRBD2 matching over 8 bases. Germline values: CDR1 SGHKS, CDR2 YYEKEE (reference sequence). V lost 5 bases to trimming and J lost 5 bases; unmatched junction nucleotides: 10. The CDR3 runs 15 residues. The CDR3 is CASRFSQRGIDTQYF. CDR3 nucleotides: TGTGCCAGCAGGTTTTCGCAGCGGGGGATAGATACGCAGTATTTT.

This clonotype showed up many times. V and J are TRBV11-1 and TRBJ2-7; D assignment may be TRBD1 or TRBD2 (5 bases each). Germline V gene sequence: CDR1 SGHAT, CDR2 FQDESV (reference sequence). Trimming took off 6 bases at V and 7 bases at J, with 16 bases between the two ends. This CDR3 region has 13 residues. Here the CDR3 DNA reads TGTGCCAGCAGATCCTCGACCTGGGGGGAGCAGTACTTC. As protein: CASRSSTWGEQYF.

The gene calls are TRBV18 and TRBJ1-1; D is perhaps TRBD1 (5 bases). Trimming pared 3 bases from V and 5 bases from J, leaving 13 bases between. The CDR3 length is 14 residues. CDR1 and CDR2 from the germline V gene are KGHSH and LQKENI. The CDR3 sequence is CASSPPNQGTEAFF. In nucleotides, the CDR3 is TGTGCCAGCTCACCGCCCAATCAGGGAACTGAAGCTTTCTTT.